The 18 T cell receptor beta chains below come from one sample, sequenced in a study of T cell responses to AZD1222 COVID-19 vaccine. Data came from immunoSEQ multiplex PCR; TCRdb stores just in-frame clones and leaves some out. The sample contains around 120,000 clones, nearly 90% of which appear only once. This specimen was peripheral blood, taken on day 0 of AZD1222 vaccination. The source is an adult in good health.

CDR3 in DNA: TGTGCCAGCAGCTTTAGCGGGGGGTCAGAGACCCAGTACTTC. Encoded protein: CASSFSGGSETQYF. The genes are TRBV7-2 and TRBJ2-5; TRBD2 agrees at 10 bases. V shed 3 bases and J 4 bases; nucleotides not matched to a gene: 2. The germline CDR1 and CDR2 sequences are SGHTA and FQGNSA. The CDR3 sequence is 14 residues long.

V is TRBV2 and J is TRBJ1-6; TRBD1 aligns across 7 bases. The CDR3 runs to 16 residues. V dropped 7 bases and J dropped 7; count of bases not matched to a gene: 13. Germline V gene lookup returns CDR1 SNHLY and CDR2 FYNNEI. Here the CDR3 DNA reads TGTGCCAGCAATACCCAGGGGGGGTTTCGGAATTCACCCCTCCACTTT. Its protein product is CASNTQGGFRNSPLHF. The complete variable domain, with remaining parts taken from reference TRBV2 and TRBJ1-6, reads EPEVTQTPSHQVTQMGQEVILRCVPISNHLYFYWYRQILGQKVEFLVSFYNNEISEKSEIFDDQFSVERPDGSNFTLKIRSTKLEDSAMYFCASNTQGGFRNSPLHFGNGTRLTVT.

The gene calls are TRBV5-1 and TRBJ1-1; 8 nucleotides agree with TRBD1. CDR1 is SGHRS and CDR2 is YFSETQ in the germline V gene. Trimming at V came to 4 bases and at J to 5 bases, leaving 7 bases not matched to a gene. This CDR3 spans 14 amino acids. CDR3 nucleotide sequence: TGCGCCAGCAGCCCAGGGACAGGAATGACTGAAGCTTTCTTT. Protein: CASSPGTGMTEAFF.

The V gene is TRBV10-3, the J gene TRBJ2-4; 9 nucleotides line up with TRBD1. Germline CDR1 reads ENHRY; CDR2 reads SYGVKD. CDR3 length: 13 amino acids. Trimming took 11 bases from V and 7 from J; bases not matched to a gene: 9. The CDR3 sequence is CAASGTGTNIQYF. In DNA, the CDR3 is TGTGCCGCCTCCGGGACAGGGACCAACATTCAGTACTTC.

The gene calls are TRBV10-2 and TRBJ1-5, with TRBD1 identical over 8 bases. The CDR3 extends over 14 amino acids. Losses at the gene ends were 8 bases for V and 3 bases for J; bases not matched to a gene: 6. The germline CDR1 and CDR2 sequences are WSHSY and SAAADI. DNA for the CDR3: TGCGCCAGCCGGGCGGGACAGGTCAATCAGCCCCAGCATTTT. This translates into CASRAGQVNQPQHF.

CDR3 nucleotides: TGTGCCAGCATTTCGGGGGGGTTTCGGCGCGAGCAGTACTTC. Translation: CASISGGFRREQYF. This chain links TRBV2 with TRBJ2-7; 8 positions agree with TRBD2. Germline loops: CDR1 SNHLY, CDR2 FYNNEI. The trim removed 7 bases at V and 6 bases at J, leaving 11 bases unmatched. The CDR3 loop spans 14 amino acids. Together with reference TRBV2 and TRBJ2-7, the CDR3 gives the full variable domain: EPEVTQTPSHQVTQMGQEVILRCVPISNHLYFYWYRQILGQKVEFLVSFYNNEISEKSEIFDDQFSVERPDGSNFTLKIRSTKLEDSAMYFCASISGGFRREQYFGPGTRLTVT.

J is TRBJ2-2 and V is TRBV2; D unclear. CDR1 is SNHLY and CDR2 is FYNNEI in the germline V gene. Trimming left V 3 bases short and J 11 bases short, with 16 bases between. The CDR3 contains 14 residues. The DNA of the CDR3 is TGTGCCAGCAGTGAGGTCCGAAGAGCTGAAGAGCTGTTTTTT. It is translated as CASSEVRRAEELFF.

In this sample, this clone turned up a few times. The CDR3 sequence: CASSLGGENTEAFF. DNA of the CDR3: TGTGCCAGCAGCTTAGGTGGGGAGAACACTGAAGCTTTCTTT. The chain links TRBV7-8 to TRBJ1-1; the D is unclear. With 1 base removed from V and 1 base from J, the gap between germline ends came to 7 bases. The CDR3 covers 14 residues. The germline gives CDR1 SGHVS, CDR2 FQNEAQ.

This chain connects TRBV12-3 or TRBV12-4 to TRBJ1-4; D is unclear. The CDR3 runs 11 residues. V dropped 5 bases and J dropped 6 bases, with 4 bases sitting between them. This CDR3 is CASSSHEKLFF. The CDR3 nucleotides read TGTGCCAGCAGTAGCCATGAAAAACTGTTTTTT.

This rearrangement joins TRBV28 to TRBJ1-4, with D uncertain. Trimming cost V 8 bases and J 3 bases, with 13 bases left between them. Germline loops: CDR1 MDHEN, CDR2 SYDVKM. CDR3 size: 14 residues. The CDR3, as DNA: TGTGCCAGCGGAACATTGGCGGCTAATGAAAAACTGTTTTTT. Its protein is CASGTLAANEKLFF.

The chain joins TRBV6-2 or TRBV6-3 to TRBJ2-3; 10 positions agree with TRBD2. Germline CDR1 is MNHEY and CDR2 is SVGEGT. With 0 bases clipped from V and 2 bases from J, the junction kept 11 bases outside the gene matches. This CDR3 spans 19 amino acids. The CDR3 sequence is CASSYSSSGGGRNTDTQYF. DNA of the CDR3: TGTGCCAGCAGTTACTCGAGCAGCGGGGGGGGACGTAACACAGATACGCAGTATTTT.

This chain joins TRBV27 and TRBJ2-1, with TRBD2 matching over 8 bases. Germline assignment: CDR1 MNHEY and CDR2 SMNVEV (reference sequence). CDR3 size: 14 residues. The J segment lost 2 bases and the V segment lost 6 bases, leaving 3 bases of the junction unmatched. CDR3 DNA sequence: TGTGCCAGCAGGACGGGGGGGCCCTACAATGAGCAGTTCTTC. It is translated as CASRTGGPYNEQFF.

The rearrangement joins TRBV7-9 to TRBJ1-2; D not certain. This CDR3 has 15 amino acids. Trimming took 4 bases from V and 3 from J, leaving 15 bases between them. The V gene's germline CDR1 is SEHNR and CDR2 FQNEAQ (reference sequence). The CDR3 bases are TGTGCCAGCAGCTCCCCCGGAGTGGATCACTATGGCTACACCTTC. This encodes CASSSPGVDHYGYTF.

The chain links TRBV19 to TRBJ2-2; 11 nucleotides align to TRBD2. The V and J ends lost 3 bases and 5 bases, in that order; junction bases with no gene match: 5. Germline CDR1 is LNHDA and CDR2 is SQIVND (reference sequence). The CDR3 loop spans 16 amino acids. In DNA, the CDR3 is TGTGCCAGTAGTATCGCTCTAGCGGGAGGAACCGGGGAGCTGTTTTTT. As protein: CASSIALAGGTGELFF. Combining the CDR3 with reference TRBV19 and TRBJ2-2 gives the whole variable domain DGGITQSPKYLFRKEGQNVTLSCEQNLNHDAMYWYRQDPGQGLRLIYYSQIVNDFQKGDIAEGYSVSREKKESFPLTVTSAQKNPTAFYLCASSIALAGGTGELFFGEGSRLTVL.

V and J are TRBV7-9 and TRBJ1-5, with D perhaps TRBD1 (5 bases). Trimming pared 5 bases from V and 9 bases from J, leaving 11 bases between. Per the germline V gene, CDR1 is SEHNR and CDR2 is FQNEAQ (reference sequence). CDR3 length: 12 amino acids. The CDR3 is CASSADSGPQHF. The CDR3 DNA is TGTGCCAGCAGCGCCGACAGTGGGCCCCAGCATTTT.

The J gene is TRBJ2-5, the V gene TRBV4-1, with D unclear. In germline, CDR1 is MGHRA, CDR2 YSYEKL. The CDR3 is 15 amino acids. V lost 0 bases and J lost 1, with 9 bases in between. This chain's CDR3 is CASSQDLTLQETQYF. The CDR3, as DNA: TGCGCCAGCAGCCAAGATCTGACTCTCCAAGAGACCCAGTACTTC.

CDR3 loop: CASSQSCGDRGYTF. The CDR3 region has the DNA TGCGCCAGCAGTCAATCATGTGGCGATCGGGGCTACACCTTC. This rearrangement joins TRBV23-1 to TRBJ1-2; D ambiguous. TRBV23-1 is annotated as an ORF whose role is uncertain. Trimming removed 0 bases from V and 8 bases from J, with 13 bases in between. CDR3 length: 14 residues.

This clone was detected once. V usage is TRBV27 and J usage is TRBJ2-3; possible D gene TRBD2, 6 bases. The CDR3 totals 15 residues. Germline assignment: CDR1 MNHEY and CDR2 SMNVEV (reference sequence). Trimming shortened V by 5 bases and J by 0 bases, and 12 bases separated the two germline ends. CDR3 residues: CASSTTLASTDTQYF. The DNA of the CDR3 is TGTGCCAGCAGTACCACACTAGCTAGCACAGATACGCAGTATTTT.